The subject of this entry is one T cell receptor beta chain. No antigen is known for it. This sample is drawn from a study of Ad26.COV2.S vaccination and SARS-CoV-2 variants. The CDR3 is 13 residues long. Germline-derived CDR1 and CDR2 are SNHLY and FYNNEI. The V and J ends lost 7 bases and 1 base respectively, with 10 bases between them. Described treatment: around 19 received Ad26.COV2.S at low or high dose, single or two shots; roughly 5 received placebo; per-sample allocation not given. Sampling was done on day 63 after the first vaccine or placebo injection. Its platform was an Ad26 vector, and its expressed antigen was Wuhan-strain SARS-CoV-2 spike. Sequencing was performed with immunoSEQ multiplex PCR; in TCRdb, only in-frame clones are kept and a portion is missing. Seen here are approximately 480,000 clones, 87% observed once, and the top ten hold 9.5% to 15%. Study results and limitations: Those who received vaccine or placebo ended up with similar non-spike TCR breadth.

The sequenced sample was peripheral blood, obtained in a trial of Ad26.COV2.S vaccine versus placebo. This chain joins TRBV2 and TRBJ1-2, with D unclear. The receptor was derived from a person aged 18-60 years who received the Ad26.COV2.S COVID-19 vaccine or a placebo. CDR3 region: CASIRGINYGYTF. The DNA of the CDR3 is TGTGCCAGCATCCGGGGAATTAACTATGGCTACACCTTC.